The 27 T cell receptor beta chains in this list originate from one sample, sequenced in a study of blood T cell repertoires in COVID-19. TCRdb's copy holds only in-frame clones and misses some; the assay was immunoSEQ multiplex PCR. This table has some 270,000 clones, roughly nine tenths appearing once. Sequencing used PBMCs or T cells enriched from blood (not recorded which). Receptors originate from a woman aged 40 to 50 who had recovered from COVID-19.

This clone was detected only once. The rearrangement links TRBV7-9 to TRBJ1-1; D gene ambiguous. The CDR3 totals 13 residues. CDR1 SEHNR and CDR2 FQNEAQ come from the germline V gene (reference sequence). Trimming shortened V by 3 bases and J by 4 bases, and 9 bases separated the two germline ends. The chain's CDR3 is CASSLLGVTEAFF. CDR3 coding DNA: TGTGCCAGCAGCTTGTTGGGCGTCACTGAAGCTTTCTTT.

The genes are TRBV6-5 and TRBJ2-1, with 9 bases that match TRBD1. The germline CDR1 and CDR2 sequences are MNHEY and SVGAGI. The V and J ends lost 2 bases and 9 bases, in that order; junction bases with no gene match: 11. This CDR3 region has 16 residues. Here the CDR3 reads CASSYKSGQGILEQFF. The CDR3 coding sequence is TGTGCCAGCAGTTACAAGTCGGGACAGGGAATCCTTGAGCAGTTCTTC.

The table lists this clone with a count of one. This sequence joins TRBV10-1 and TRBJ1-3; D might be TRBD1 (5 bases). V lost 9 bases and J 2 bases, leaving 14 bases between the germline ends. The CDR3 loop spans 14 amino acids. Germline loops: CDR1 WNHNN, CDR2 SYGVQD (reference sequence). CDR3 sequence (DNA): TGCGCCAGTCTGTGGTTAGGGGCTGGAAACACCATATATTTT. It specifies CASLWLGAGNTIYF.

The chain joins TRBV30 to TRBJ2-1; a weak D match, TRBD1 (6 bases). The CDR3 has 11 residues. Trimming took 5 bases from V and 15 from J, leaving 17 bases between them. Germline CDR1 is GTSNPN and CDR2 is SVGIG (reference sequence). The CDR3 here is CAWGPGGGRFF. CDR3 DNA sequence: TGTGCCTGGGGGCCTGGGGGCGGGCGGTTCTTC.

V is TRBV6-5 and J is TRBJ2-3; 7 bases match TRBD1. Germline CDR1 MNHEY, CDR2 SVGAGI. This CDR3 has 15 amino acids. After removal of 5 bases from V and 2 bases from J, the junction contained 7 bases not matched to a gene. This CDR3 is CASSLSTGITDTQYF. CDR3 sequence (DNA): TGTGCCAGCAGTCTTTCGACAGGGATCACAGATACGCAGTATTTT.

Here the CDR3 reads CASSVGGPTGELFF. CDR3 DNA sequence: TGTGCCAGCAGCGTAGGAGGCCCCACCGGGGAGCTGTTTTTT. The chain is built from TRBV9 and TRBJ2-2; D is unclear. V dropped 0 bases and J dropped 4 bases, with 7 bases sitting between them. Per the germline V gene, CDR1 is SGDLS and CDR2 is YYNGEE. The CDR3 loop spans 14 amino acids.

This clone has a single count. The chain links TRBV5-1 to TRBJ1-1; D is undetermined. Germline V gene data show CDR1 as SGHRS and CDR2 as YFSETQ. This CDR3 spans 15 amino acids. V lost 4 bases to trimming and J lost 3 bases, with 16 bases between them. CDR3: CASSLGEIPDTEAFF. The CDR3 DNA reads TGCGCCAGCAGCCTAGGCGAAATCCCGGACACTGAAGCTTTCTTT.

A single count supports this clone. The V gene is TRBV18, the J gene TRBJ2-1, with TRBD2 identical over 10 bases. The CDR3 is made up of 16 amino acids. The J segment lost 1 base and the V segment lost 5 bases, leaving 5 bases of the junction unmatched. The germline gives CDR1 KGHSH, CDR2 LQKENI. The CDR3 reads CASSTLAGASYNEQFF. The CDR3 DNA is TGTGCCAGCTCAACCCTAGCGGGGGCATCCTACAATGAGCAGTTCTTC.

This rearrangement joins TRBV27 to TRBJ1-1, with 9 bases lining up with TRBD1. From germline, CDR1 is MNHEY and CDR2 SMNVEV (reference sequence). With V trimmed by 6 bases and J by 10 bases, 15 bases remained unmatched. The CDR3 loop spans 15 amino acids. The DNA for the CDR3 is TGTGCCAGCAGAGCCCCGGGACAGGGTTTTAGAGGAGCTTTCTTT. It yields the protein CASRAPGQGFRGAFF.

The J gene is TRBJ2-5, the V gene TRBV2, with 11 bases identical to TRBD1. This CDR3 has 15 residues. The V segment lost 4 bases and the J segment 5 bases; nucleotides outside the gene matches: 6. Germline CDR1 and CDR2: SNHLY and FYNNEI. The CDR3, as DNA: TGTGCCAGCAGTGGCCGGGACAGGGGGTGGGAGACCCAGTACTTC. Its translation is CASSGRDRGWETQYF.

The genes are TRBV5-6 and TRBJ1-2, with 7 bases that match TRBD1. Trimming removed 2 bases from V and 9 bases from J; junction bases left unmatched: 7. The CDR3 has 13 amino acids. Germline V CDR1 and CDR2: SGHDT, YYEEEE. This CDR3 is CASSFAGGMRYTF. Written as DNA, the CDR3 is TGTGCCAGCAGCTTTGCAGGGGGGATGCGCTACACCTTC.

This chain joins TRBV5-5 and TRBJ1-4; the match to TRBD1 covers 7 bases. Losses at the gene ends were 0 bases for V and 8 bases for J; bases not matched to a gene: 10. Germline V CDR1 and CDR2: SGHKS, YYEKEE (reference sequence). The CDR3 extends over 16 amino acids. DNA of the CDR3: TGTGCCAGCAGCTTGGCGGTAACAGGGGTGGACGAAAAACTGTTTTTT. This translates into CASSLAVTGVDEKLFF.

The chain couples TRBV7-9 to TRBJ2-5, with D tentatively TRBD1 (5 bases). V was pared by 1 base and J by 7 bases, with 16 bases between. Germline CDR1 is SEHNR and CDR2 is FQNEAQ (reference sequence). CDR3 length equals 15 residues. The CDR3 nucleotides are TGTGCCAGCAGCTTAGGGGGCCCAGGGCATTGGACCCAGTACTTC. It specifies CASSLGGPGHWTQYF.

The chain uses TRBV6-4 and TRBJ1-6; tentative D call: TRBD1 (5 bases). Germline-derived CDR1 and CDR2 are MRHNA and SNTAGT. CDR3 length: 14 amino acids. V lost 6 bases to trimming and J lost 1 base, with 7 bases between them. The CDR3: CASRDTSYNSPLHF. CDR3 nucleotide sequence: TGTGCCAGCAGGGACACATCCTATAATTCACCCCTCCACTTT.

The chain combines TRBV5-1 with TRBJ1-1, with D perhaps matching TRBD1 (6 bases). CDR1 and CDR2 from the germline V gene are SGHRS and YFSETQ. The CDR3 runs to 14 residues. Trimming cost V 2 bases and J 3 bases, with 11 bases left between them. Here the CDR3 DNA reads TGCGCCAGCAGCTTTTTAGGGGGGGACACTGAAGCTTTCTTT. Amino acids: CASSFLGGDTEAFF.

A few counts support this clone. The CDR3, as DNA: TGTGCCAGCAGCTCGGGGGAGCGCAGAGTACCTGAAGCTTTCTTT. Translating gives CASSSGERRVPEAFF. The rearrangement uses TRBV7-9 and TRBJ1-1, with a possible D match to TRBD1 (5 bases). The CDR3 contains 15 residues. The germline V gene has CDR1 SEHNR and CDR2 FQNEAQ (reference sequence). V lost 4 bases and J 6 bases, leaving 18 bases between the germline ends.

This clone has just a few counts. This chain joins TRBV28 and TRBJ1-2, with D perhaps TRBD1 (6 bases). Germline CDR1 reads MDHEN; CDR2 reads SYDVKM. This CDR3 is 14 amino acids long. V was shortened by 6 bases and J by 9 bases, with 20 bases between the two germline ends. CDR3 amino acids: CASSPGGRKISYTF. Here the CDR3 DNA reads TGTGCCAGCAGCCCGGGGGGGCGAAAGATCAGCTACACCTTC.

V usage is TRBV7-8 and J usage is TRBJ1-3, with D maybe TRBD1 (5 bases). The V gene's germline CDR1 is SGHVS and CDR2 FQNEAQ. Trimming shortened V by 1 base and J by 0 bases, and 10 bases separated the two germline ends. CDR3 length: 16 amino acids. The DNA of the CDR3 is TGTGCCAGCAGCTTAGTCGGGGGAAACTCTGGAAACACCATATATTTT. Translation: CASSLVGGNSGNTIYF. Full variable domain (remainder filled in from reference TRBV7-8 and TRBJ1-3): GAGVSQSPRYKVAKRGQDVALRCDPISGHVSLFWYQQALGQGPEFLTYFQNEAQLDKSGLPSDRFFAERPEGSVSTLKIQRTQQEDSAVYLCASSLVGGNSGNTIYFGEGSWLTVV.

V usage is TRBV2 and J usage is TRBJ1-3; D is uncertain. This CDR3 is built from 14 residues. The germline V gene has CDR1 SNHLY and CDR2 FYNNEI. With 6 bases removed from V and 3 bases from J, the gap between germline ends came to 12 bases. CDR3: CASRKTVLGNTIYF. As DNA, the CDR3 is TGTGCCAGCAGGAAAACAGTCCTTGGAAACACCATATATTTT. Supplemented by reference TRBV2 and TRBJ1-3, the full variable domain reads EPEVTQTPSHQVTQMGQEVILRCVPISNHLYFYWYRQILGQKVEFLVSFYNNEISEKSEIFDDQFSVERPDGSNFTLKIRSTKLEDSAMYFCASRKTVLGNTIYFGEGSWLTVV.

The chain recombines TRBV2 with TRBJ1-2; 7 nucleotides match TRBD1. The V and J ends lost 1 base and 6 bases, in that order; junction bases with no gene match: 5. This CDR3 comprises 14 residues. Germline CDR1 SNHLY, CDR2 FYNNEI. This CDR3 is CASSEGTGIHGYTF. The CDR3 DNA sequence: TGTGCCAGCAGTGAAGGGACAGGAATCCATGGCTACACCTTC.

This rearrangement joins TRBV20-1 to TRBJ1-2; D is undetermined. Germline V gene lookup returns CDR1 DFQATT and CDR2 SNEGSKA (reference sequence). Deletions cut 7 bases from V and 5 bases from J, with 11 bases between. The CDR3 length is 11 residues. The DNA of the CDR3 is TGCAGTGGCTGGAGTCGATATGGCTACACCTTC. It is translated as CSGWSRYGYTF.

The chain carries TRBV5-4 and TRBJ1-2; the D is unclear. Germline CDR1 is SGHNT and CDR2 is YYREEE (reference sequence). V dropped 6 bases and J dropped 4 bases, with 16 bases sitting between them. The CDR3 is 14 amino acids. The CDR3 reads CASNSIQVPYGYTF. The CDR3 coding sequence is TGTGCCAGCAACTCGATTCAGGTCCCCTATGGCTACACCTTC.

The chain couples TRBV5-1 to TRBJ2-5; 7 positions agree with TRBD1. Trimming removed 0 bases from V and 4 bases from J; junction bases left unmatched: 9. This CDR3 contains 16 residues. CDR1 and CDR2 from the germline V gene are SGHRS and YFSETQ. The CDR3 DNA follows: TGCGCCAGCAGCTTGGAACCCATACGGACAGGAGAGACCCAGTACTTC. Protein: CASSLEPIRTGETQYF.

DNA for the CDR3: TGCAGCGCCTCATTAGTTCAAGAGACCCAGTACTTC. Residues: CSASLVQETQYF. The genes are TRBV29-1 and TRBJ2-5, with D unclear. Trimming shortened V by 7 bases and J by 2 bases, and 11 bases separated the two germline ends. Germline V gene data show CDR1 as SQVTM and CDR2 as ANQGSEA. The CDR3 sequence is 12 residues long.

This clone has more than one count but fewer than ten. J is TRBJ2-2 and V is TRBV4-2; no clear D gene. This CDR3 has 15 amino acids. V lost 0 bases and J 1 base, leaving 6 bases between the germline ends. The germline V gene has CDR1 LGHNA and CDR2 YNFKEQ. CDR3: CASSQDQRNTGELFF. The CDR3 DNA is TGTGCCAGCAGCCAAGACCAGCGGAACACCGGGGAGCTGTTTTTT.

The chain couples TRBV7-2 to TRBJ1-5, with D possibly being TRBD1 (6 bases). There are 15 residues in the CDR3. Germline CDR1 reads SGHTA; CDR2 reads FQGNSA. Trimming took off 1 base at V and 7 bases at J, with 14 bases between the two ends. CDR3 sequence (DNA): TGTGCCAGCAGCTTAGTCACAGGGTCCTTCCAGCCCCAGCATTTT. As protein: CASSLVTGSFQPQHF.

The V and J genes are TRBV5-6 and TRBJ2-2; TRBD1 agrees at 7 bases. The V gene end was trimmed by 2 bases and the J gene end by 4 bases; junction bases not matched to a gene: 11. The CDR3 covers 17 residues. Looked up from germline, CDR1 is SGHDT and CDR2 is YYEEEE. The CDR3 is CASSFLLQGPLTGELFF. The CDR3 region has the DNA TGTGCCAGCAGCTTCCTATTACAGGGGCCCCTCACCGGGGAGCTGTTTTTT. The whole variable domain, filled in from reference TRBV5-6 and TRBJ2-2, reads DAGVTQSPTHLIKTRGQQVTLRCSPKSGHDTVSWYQQALGQGPQFIFQYYEEEERQRGNFPDRFSGHQFPNYSSELNVNALLLGDSALYLCASSFLLQGPLTGELFFGEGSRLTVL.